These 25 T cell receptor beta chains originate from one sample sequenced in a study of shared clonotypes between healthy human individuals (dated by TCRdb to the early 2020s). Libraries were made using the immunoSEQ multiplex PCR assay. In its TCRdb copy, this immuneACCESS table keeps in-frame sequences only and misses some clones. Where compared with another copy, unresolved V genes explain less than half of these, and the others have no known cause. Here the sample has about 640,000 clones; roughly 70% occur a single time. The top ten hold 1.8% of the sample. The sequenced sample consisted of memory CD4+ T cells sorted from blood. What the cell subset or site label conveys for this sample: CD45RA-negative fraction. The receptors shown here come from a woman aged 30 to 39 in good health.

J is TRBJ2-7 and V is TRBV30; 8 bases fit TRBD2. There are 14 residues in the CDR3. The V gene's germline CDR1 is GTSNPN and CDR2 SVGIG (reference sequence). J lost 0 bases, V lost 8 bases, and 9 bases had no gene match. Here the CDR3 reads CAGRTSGDSYEQYF. CDR3 DNA: TGTGCCGGCCGAACTAGCGGAGACTCCTACGAGCAGTACTTC.

This clone was recorded only once. V usage is TRBV5-4 and J usage is TRBJ2-3, with 8 bases lining up with TRBD2. In germline, CDR1 is SGHNT, CDR2 YYREEE (reference sequence). The CDR3 is 19 amino acids. V lost 0 bases to trimming and J lost 5 bases; unmatched junction nucleotides: 17. The CDR3, as DNA: TGTGCCAGCAGCTTGGCGGGTACTAGCGGACTCGTCGGGGGAGATACGCAGTATTTT. Translation: CASSLAGTSGLVGGDTQYF.

The chain joins TRBV2 to TRBJ1-1; 10 nucleotides align to TRBD1. Germline-derived CDR1 and CDR2 are SNHLY and FYNNEI. This CDR3 spans 14 amino acids. Germline trimming cut 6 bases from V and 4 bases from J; bases unmatched to any gene: 5. The CDR3 protein is CASRTDRGLTEAFF. The CDR3 region has the DNA TGTGCCAGCAGGACCGACAGGGGGCTCACTGAAGCTTTCTTT.

The V gene is TRBV10-2, the J gene TRBJ1-5; perhaps TRBD1 as D (6 bases). CDR3 length: 14 residues. V dropped 5 bases and J dropped 5 bases, with 13 bases sitting between them. CDR1 WSHSY and CDR2 SAAADI come from the germline V gene. CDR3 nucleotide sequence: TGCGCCAGCAGTCGGACGGGGGGCGATCAGCCCCAGCATTTT. Translation gives CASSRTGGDQPQHF.

The V gene is TRBV7-6, the J gene TRBJ2-7, with TRBD2 as a possible D gene (5 bases). Germline lookup yields CDR1 SGHVS and CDR2 FNYEAQ. CDR3 length: 18 amino acids. Trimming removed 9 bases from V and 0 bases from J, with 27 bases in between. The CDR3 region has the DNA TGTGCCAGTAAGAGAAGTTTTTATGCGGGTCGAAGCTCCTACGAGCAGTACTTC. Its translation: CASKRSFYAGRSSYEQYF.

The rearrangement uses TRBV4-1 and TRBJ1-1; possibly TRBD1 for D (5 bases). CDR1 and CDR2 (germline): MGHRA, YSYEKL. This CDR3 is built from 19 residues. V gave up 0 bases and J gave up 1 base, with 21 bases separating them. The CDR3 DNA is TGCGCCAGCAGCCAAGATTTCGTGGGGGTGGTAGGGCAGAACACTGAAGCTTTCTTT. Amino acid sequence: CASSQDFVGVVGQNTEAFF.

This chain uses TRBV19 with TRBJ1-1, with no clear D. Germline lookup yields CDR1 LNHDA and CDR2 SQIVND (reference sequence). The V end was cut by 6 bases, the J end by 0 bases, with 11 bases between. The CDR3 is 14 residues long. The CDR3 sequence is CASRRTGMNTEAFF. The CDR3 DNA sequence: TGTGCCAGTAGGAGAACGGGAATGAACACTGAAGCTTTCTTT. The full variable domain, with the rest looked up from reference TRBV19 and TRBJ1-1, is DGGITQSPKYLFRKEGQNVTLSCEQNLNHDAMYWYRQDPGQGLRLIYYSQIVNDFQKGDIAEGYSVSREKKESFPLTVTSAQKNPTAFYLCASRRTGMNTEAFFGQGTRLTVV.

This clone was found a few times. V usage is TRBV29-1 and J usage is TRBJ2-7; TRBD1 matches at 9 bases. The junction had 1 base not matched to a gene; V was cut back by 6 bases and J by 4 bases. Germline V gene lookup returns CDR1 SQVTM and CDR2 ANQGSEA. The CDR3 has 11 residues. CDR3 sequence reads: CSVGTGYEQYF. CDR3 nucleotide sequence: TGCAGCGTAGGGACAGGGTACGAGCAGTACTTC.

The V call is TRBV18, the J call TRBJ1-2; D not resolved. The CDR3 sequence is 13 residues long. Trimming shortened V by 3 bases and J by 3 bases, and 8 bases separated the two germline ends. Germline V gene data show CDR1 as KGHSH and CDR2 as LQKENI. The CDR3 DNA reads TGTGCCAGCTCACCCTCTGACGACTATGGCTACACCTTC. It yields the protein CASSPSDDYGYTF.

This clone appeared a single time. The rearrangement links TRBV6-6 to TRBJ2-2; no definite D call. Trimming removed 7 bases from V and 4 bases from J, with 7 bases in between. The CDR3 sequence is 12 residues long. Germline lookup yields CDR1 MNHNY and CDR2 SVGAGI (reference sequence). CDR3 coding DNA: TGTGCCAGCACGCATGCCACCGGGGAGCTGTTTTTT. Protein: CASTHATGELFF.

The V and J genes are TRBV28 and TRBJ1-2; 9 nucleotides align to TRBD1. The V gene end was trimmed by 7 bases and the J gene end by 9 bases; junction bases not matched to a gene: 21. The CDR3 loop spans 17 amino acids. Per the germline V gene, CDR1 is MDHEN and CDR2 is SYDVKM. CDR3 nucleotide sequence: TGTGCCAGCACCTCGCGGGGACAGGGTTTCAGTTCCCGCAGCTACACCTTC. Its translation is CASTSRGQGFSSRSYTF.

The chain has TRBV7-9 and TRBJ2-5, with 7 bases fitting TRBD1. V shed 5 bases and J 4 bases; nucleotides not matched to a gene: 10. The V gene's germline CDR1 is SEHNR and CDR2 FQNEAQ (reference sequence). The CDR3 has 15 residues. The chain's CDR3 is CASSLIGTDRETQYF. DNA of the CDR3: TGTGCCAGCAGCCTAATCGGGACAGATAGAGAGACCCAGTACTTC.

The chain is built from TRBV27 and TRBJ2-7; D gene unclear. V lost 4 bases, J lost 1 base, and 14 bases lay in between. CDR3 length equals 15 residues. Germline V lookup: CDR1 MNHEY, CDR2 SMNVEV (reference sequence). CDR3 amino acids: CASSSLTTESYEQYF. In nucleotides, the CDR3 is TGTGCCAGCAGTTCGTTAACGACGGAGTCCTACGAGCAGTACTTC.

V usage is TRBV18 and J usage is TRBJ2-7; D might be TRBD2 (5 bases). With 3 bases removed from V and 7 bases from J, the gap between germline ends came to 19 bases. Per germline, CDR1 KGHSH and CDR2 LQKENI. CDR3 length equals 15 residues. The CDR3 sequence is CASSPYSSATGEQYF. The CDR3 region has the DNA TGTGCCAGCTCACCGTATTCCTCGGCAACGGGGGAGCAGTACTTC. Drawing the rest from reference TRBV18 and TRBJ2-7, the complete variable domain is NAGVMQNPRHLVRRRGQEARLRCSPMKGHSHVYWYRQLPEEGLKFMVYLQKENIIDESGMPKERFSAEFPKEGPSILRIQQVVRGDSAAYFCASSPYSSATGEQYFGPGTRLTVT.

This clone has at least ten counts. The chain carries TRBV19 and TRBJ2-1; D is perhaps TRBD2 (6 bases). This CDR3 has 17 amino acids. The ends were cut back, 5 bases at V and 2 bases at J, with 19 bases in the middle. Germline-derived CDR1 and CDR2 are LNHDA and SQIVND (reference sequence). The CDR3 DNA sequence: TGTGCCAGTAGTCCCCACAGGAGCGGGTCTACCTACAATGAGCAGTTCTTC. Protein sequence: CASSPHRSGSTYNEQFF.

The chain combines TRBV2 with TRBJ1-5; 7 positions agree with TRBD1. This CDR3 is 15 amino acids long. Trimming removed 6 bases from V and 2 bases from J; junction bases left unmatched: 7. The germline V gene encodes CDR1 SNHLY and CDR2 FYNNEI. The CDR3 bases are TGTGCCAGCAGACTACTTGACAGGGGCAATCAGCCCCAGCATTTT. It translates to CASRLLDRGNQPQHF.

This clone has just one count. The chain combines TRBV18 with TRBJ2-7; 14 nucleotides match TRBD2. The CDR3 is 18 amino acids. V lost 3 bases and J lost 1; bases outside the gene matches: 8. Germline lookup yields CDR1 KGHSH and CDR2 LQKENI. The CDR3 DNA follows: TGTGCCAGCTCACCCCGCGGGACTAGCGGGAGTTCTTCCTACGAGCAGTACTTC. Encoded protein: CASSPRGTSGSSSYEQYF.

This clone was counted only a few times. The chain joins TRBV19 to TRBJ2-2; 11 bases agree with TRBD2. The CDR3 extends over 18 amino acids. Germline V lookup: CDR1 LNHDA, CDR2 SQIVND (reference sequence). J lost 3 bases, V lost 6 bases, and 12 bases had no gene match. The CDR3 spells CASRNSGRAFGYTGELFF. The DNA of the CDR3 is TGTGCCAGTAGAAATAGCGGGAGGGCCTTCGGGTACACCGGGGAGCTGTTTTTT.

The chain has TRBV7-9 and TRBJ2-7; weak D call: TRBD1 (5 bases). The CDR3 consists of 15 residues. Per the germline V gene, CDR1 is SEHNR and CDR2 is FQNEAQ (reference sequence). V lost 5 bases to trimming and J lost 2 bases, with 16 bases between them. The CDR3 is CASSHRAGYTYEQYF. CDR3 nucleotides: TGTGCCAGCAGCCACCGGGCAGGGTATACCTACGAGCAGTACTTC. The full variable domain, with the rest looked up from reference TRBV7-9 and TRBJ2-7, is DTGVSQNPRHKITKRGQNVTFRCDPISEHNRLYWYRQTLGQGPEFLTYFQNEAQLEKSRLLSDRFSAERPKGSFSTLEIQRTEQGDSAMYLCASSHRAGYTYEQYFGPGTRLTVT.

The J gene is TRBJ2-1, the V gene TRBV5-1; the match to TRBD2 covers 7 bases. The CDR3 is 16 residues long. The germline V gene has CDR1 SGHRS and CDR2 YFSETQ. V shed 3 bases, J shed 1 base, and the junction held 7 bases outside the gene matches. The CDR3 region is CASSSSSGLSYNEQFF. CDR3 sequence (DNA): TGCGCCAGCAGCTCCTCTAGCGGTTTATCCTACAATGAGCAGTTCTTC.

The V gene is TRBV6-6, the J gene TRBJ2-7; D unresolved. The CDR3 runs to 14 residues. Trimming took 8 bases from V and 2 from J, leaving 16 bases between them. CDR1 and CDR2 (germline): MNHNY, SVGAGI (reference sequence). The CDR3 is CASGKGRTAYEQYF. The CDR3 DNA is TGTGCCAGCGGAAAAGGACGGACGGCCTACGAGCAGTACTTC.

V gene TRBV11-3 combines with J gene TRBJ1-1, with 11 bases identical to TRBD1. Germline CDR1 is SGHNT and CDR2 is YENEEA. J lost 4 bases, V lost 5 bases, and 3 bases had no gene match. The CDR3 has 14 residues. CDR3 sequence (DNA): TGTGCCAGCAGCAAGGGACAGGGGGTCACTGAAGCTTTCTTT. Amino acids: CASSKGQGVTEAFF.

The chain combines TRBV10-3 with TRBJ2-7, with TRBD1 matching over 11 bases. The CDR3 contains 15 residues. With 6 bases clipped from V and 6 bases from J, the junction kept 10 bases outside the gene matches. Germline loops: CDR1 ENHRY, CDR2 SYGVKD. In DNA, the CDR3 is TGTGCCATCAGGGAGGACAGGGGGCTTCTAGGCGAGCAGTACTTC. The encoded protein is CAIREDRGLLGEQYF.

The chain has TRBV6-1 and TRBJ1-5; possible D gene TRBD1, 5 bases. The germline V and J ends were trimmed by 9 bases and 3 bases, with 18 bases remaining between them. The CDR3 covers 15 residues. CDR1 MNHNS and CDR2 SASEGT come from the germline V gene. The CDR3 is CASDTGTDFNQPQHF. The CDR3, as DNA: TGTGCCAGTGATACCGGGACGGATTTCAATCAGCCCCAGCATTTT.

V usage is TRBV6-5 and J usage is TRBJ2-7, with a possible D match to TRBD2 (6 bases). CDR3 length: 15 residues. Germline V gene data show CDR1 as MNHEY and CDR2 as SVGAGI. V was pared by 0 bases and J by 2 bases, with 11 bases between. The CDR3 reads CASSYSAGSTYEQYF. CDR3 nucleotide sequence: TGTGCCAGCAGTTACTCAGCGGGCTCTACCTACGAGCAGTACTTC.